This entry features one T cell receptor beta chain sequence. Germline CDR1 reads LGHDT; CDR2 reads YNNKEL (reference sequence). The CDR3 contains 14 residues. V was shortened by 1 base and J by 1 base, with 6 bases between the two germline ends. This sample is drawn from a study of blood T cell repertoires in COVID-19. Across the study: PBMCs, B-cell-depleted T cells, or T cells were the source of the cDNA or gDNA that made up the material.

Measured with immunoSEQ multiplex PCR; TCRdb has only the in-frame clones, and not every one. Counted here are about 130,000 clones, around 81% occurring once; the ten biggest clones make up 3.8%. This chain uses TRBV3-1 (or the pseudogene TRBV3-2) with TRBJ2-3; TRBD2 might be the D (5 bases). The sequence was obtained from a woman between 45 and 60 years old with acute or convalescent COVID-19. The sequenced material came from peripheral blood. The CDR3 is CASSQGTGTDTQYF. The CDR3 region has the DNA TGTGCCAGCAGCCAAGGGACTGGCACAGATACGCAGTATTTT.